This TCR beta chain was identified during a study of T cells expressing NK-cell markers. Study summary: Each TCR beta repertoire originated in sorted T cells that were CD3+CD56+NKG2C+, CD3+CD56+NKG2C- or CD3+CD56-NKG2C+. HCMV seropositivity characterized seven of the eight sequenced donors, and seronegativity one. Study outcomes and limitations: Dominant NKG2C+ clonotypes made up roughly 1.0-8% of CD8+ T cells in several donors.

There are 13 residues in the CDR3. Germline V gene lookup returns CDR1 DFQATT and CDR2 SNEGSKA (reference sequence). 5'RACE template switching built TCR beta cDNA with unique molecular identifiers. From the 5' RACE reads, TCRdb lists one entry per CDR3 protein and no DNA. The sample totals approximately 150,000 distinct CDR3 sequences. On this clonotype itself: As yet, its antigen is unknown.

The chain carries TRBV20-1 and TRBJ2-1; TCRdb outputs TRBD2, but without DNA this stays unchecked. Source material: blood T cells: a sorted CD56 or NKG2C T cell subset, CD4+ or CD8+ T cells, or bulk PBMC T cells (not recorded which). The receptor comes from a man between 18 and 29 years old in good health. This CDR3 is CSAYSLASGEQFF.